One sample yielded the 9 T cell receptor beta chains listed below, sequenced in a study of T cells in Graves' hyperthyroidism and ophthalmopathy. Amplification of TCR beta CDR3 regions was performed using RNA transcripts as template. RT-PCR in the first round (using the HTBI primer set) targeted the TCR CDR3. TCRdb reprocessed the multiplex PCR reads with MiXCR, giving one entry per CDR3 protein. Of nearly 600,000 distinct CDR3 sequences in the sample, 12% to 15% were seen once. Sequencing was carried out using blood. These receptors were taken from a woman aged 18 to 35 with Graves' ophthalmopathy.

A note on this clonotype: Possible read error: a much larger clone is one base away. The chain employs TRBV7-9 and TRBJ1-1; D is undetermined. V lost 6 bases, J lost 3 bases, and 11 bases lay in between. This CDR3 region has 13 residues. CDR1 SEHNR and CDR2 FQNEAQ come from the germline V gene (reference sequence). DNA for the CDR3: TGTGCCAGCAGAATACGGACCGACACTGAAGCTTTCTTT. It codes for CASRIRTDTEAFF.

This clonotype has ten or more counts. The chain recombines TRBV11-2 with TRBJ2-2; 10 bases are a match to TRBD2. Trimming at V came to 0 bases and at J to 5 bases, leaving 3 bases not matched to a gene. This CDR3 contains 16 residues. Germline V gene sequence: CDR1 SGHAT, CDR2 FQNNGV. The CDR3 DNA reads as TGTGCCAGCAGCTTAGAGTTAGCGGGAGGAACCGGGGAGCTGTTTTTT. Protein sequence: CASSLELAGGTGELFF.

The gene calls are TRBV27 and TRBJ2-5, with TRBD2 identical over 15 bases. J was trimmed by 5 bases and V by 4 bases; bases with no gene match: 5. The CDR3 totals 16 residues. Per germline, CDR1 MNHEY and CDR2 SMNVEV (reference sequence). Here the CDR3 reads CASSSGLAGGLETQYF. Written as DNA, the CDR3 is TGTGCCAGCAGTTCGGGACTAGCGGGAGGTTTGGAGACCCAGTACTTC.

At least ten counts were recorded for this clonotype. The chain uses TRBV4-3 and TRBJ1-1, with D hard to call. V was shortened by 0 bases and J by 10 bases, with 15 bases between the two germline ends. The CDR3 covers 14 residues. Germline values: CDR1 LGHNA, CDR2 YSLEER. The CDR3 bases are TGCGCCAGCAGCCAAGATTGGGCTAAGAACGGAGCTTTCTTT. Protein product: CASSQDWAKNGAFF.

This clonotype was seen many times. V and J are TRBV10-3 and TRBJ2-3; 10 bases are shared with TRBD2. The ends lost 6 bases at V and 3 bases at J; junction bases unmatched: 9. The V gene's germline CDR1 is ENHRY and CDR2 SYGVKD. This CDR3 comprises 16 residues. In DNA, the CDR3 is TGTGCCATCAGCAAGGAACTAGCGGGGACGACAGATACGCAGTATTTT. This translates into CAISKELAGTTDTQYF.

This clonotype was observed a handful of times. The rearrangement joins TRBV7-2 to TRBJ1-1, with D unclear. Trimming removed 2 bases from V and 6 bases from J, with 13 bases in between. In germline, CDR1 is SGHTA, CDR2 FQGNSA. CDR3 length equals 14 residues. The CDR3 protein is CASSLLGTWAEAFF. CDR3 DNA: TGTGCCAGCAGCTTATTGGGTACGTGGGCTGAAGCTTTCTTT.

Ten or more counts support this clonotype. V gene TRBV6-6 combines with J gene TRBJ2-7, with a weak D call TRBD2 (6 bases). Germline assignment: CDR1 MNHNY and CDR2 SVGAGI (reference sequence). Between the trimmed V and J ends, which lost 0 bases and 7 bases, there was a span of 19 bases. The CDR3 extends over 16 amino acids. In DNA form, the CDR3 reads TGTGCCAGCAGTTACTCGGGGATGGCGCGGGAACTAGAGCAGTACTTC. Residues: CASSYSGMARELEQYF.

In its sample, this clonotype was seen many times. V gene TRBV5-1 combines with J gene TRBJ2-1; D gene ambiguous. V was pared by 0 bases and J by 6 bases, with 4 bases between. Germline V gives CDR1 SGHRS, CDR2 YFSETQ. This CDR3 is built from 12 residues. The CDR3: CASSLDVNEQFF. Here the CDR3 DNA reads TGCGCCAGCAGCTTGGACGTCAATGAGCAGTTCTTC.

The chain links TRBV20-1 to TRBJ2-3, with a tentative D call TRBD1 (6 bases). This CDR3 contains 14 residues. V was pared by 1 base and J by 3 bases, with 11 bases between. Germline CDR1 is DFQATT and CDR2 is SNEGSKA (reference sequence). The CDR3 DNA reads TGCAGTGCTAGAGTGTTTACAGGGACAGATACGCAGTATTTT. The encoded protein is CSARVFTGTDTQYF.